This TCR beta chain was retrieved from a study of shared clonotypes between healthy human individuals. Study outcomes and limitations: Clonotype sharing among the donors was expected to vary with sequencing depth.

Several immunoSEQ plates received, in even portions, the genomic DNA of each subset. This table comes from immunoSEQ multiplex PCR, and its TCRdb copy is limited to in-frame clones, with some not included. The data show around 700,000 clones, with about 91% seen just once and approximately 24% held by the top ten. This CDR3 has 14 residues. V gave up 5 bases and J gave up 1 base; unmatched junction bases: 5. The germline V gene encodes CDR1 SEHNR and CDR2 FQNEAQ (reference sequence). With regard to this clone: Its antigen is not identified.

In the naive CD8 group, cells lacked CD45RO and were positively selected for CCR7, so terminally differentiated effector memory CD45RA+ cells were left out. Only Caucasian adults living in Nashville, Tennessee made up the donor group. Input material: naive CD8+ T cells sorted from blood. The sequence derives from a man aged 25 to 40 in good health. This rearrangement joins TRBV7-9 to TRBJ2-7; 7 positions agree with TRBD1. The CDR3 loop reads CASSLGTVSYEQYF. DNA of the CDR3: TGTGCCAGCAGCCTCGGGACAGTTTCCTACGAGCAGTACTTC.